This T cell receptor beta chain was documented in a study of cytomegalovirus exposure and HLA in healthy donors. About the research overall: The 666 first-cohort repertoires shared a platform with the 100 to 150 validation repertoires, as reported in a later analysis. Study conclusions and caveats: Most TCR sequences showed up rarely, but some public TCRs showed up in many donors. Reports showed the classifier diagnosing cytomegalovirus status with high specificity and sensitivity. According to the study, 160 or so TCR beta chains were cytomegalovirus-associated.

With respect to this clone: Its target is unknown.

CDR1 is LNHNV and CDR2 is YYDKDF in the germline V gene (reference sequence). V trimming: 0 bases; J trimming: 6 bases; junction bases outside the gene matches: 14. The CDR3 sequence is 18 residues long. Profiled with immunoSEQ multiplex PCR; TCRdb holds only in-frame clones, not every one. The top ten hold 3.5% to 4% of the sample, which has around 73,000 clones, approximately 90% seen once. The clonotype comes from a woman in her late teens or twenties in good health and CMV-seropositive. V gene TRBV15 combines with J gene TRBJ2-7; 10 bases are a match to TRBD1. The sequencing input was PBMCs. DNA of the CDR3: TGTGCCACCAGCAGAGATTCCAACACCGGGACAGGGGTTCGCGAGCAGTACTTC. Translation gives CATSRDSNTGTGVREQYF.